Below are 11 T cell receptor beta chains sequenced from a single sample in a study of CD8+ T cells in alopecia areata. TCR sequencing used cDNA made by reverse transcription of extracted RNA. TCRdb's copy holds only in-frame clones and misses some; the assay was immunoSEQ multiplex PCR. The table lists approximately 150,000 clones, over 70% of them singletons. Source: CD8+ T cells sorted from blood, taken at week 0. The receptors shown here come from a human donor with alopecia areata.

This chain uses TRBV19 with TRBJ2-7, with 12 bases lining up with TRBD1. The CDR3 loop spans 14 amino acids. Germline trimming cut 6 bases from V and 5 bases from J; bases unmatched to any gene: 5. The germline V gene encodes CDR1 LNHDA and CDR2 SQIVND (reference sequence). The CDR3 is CASSWGQGAHEQYF. The CDR3 nucleotides are TGTGCCAGTAGCTGGGGACAGGGGGCCCACGAGCAGTACTTC. The full variable domain, completed using reference TRBV19 and TRBJ2-7, is DGGITQSPKYLFRKEGQNVTLSCEQNLNHDAMYWYRQDPGQGLRLIYYSQIVNDFQKGDIAEGYSVSREKKESFPLTVTSAQKNPTAFYLCASSWGQGAHEQYFGPGTRLTVT.

The chain employs TRBV10-1 and TRBJ2-7; either TRBD1 or TRBD2 may supply D (5 bases each). V lost 6 bases and J 3 bases, leaving 9 bases between the germline ends. The CDR3 length is 12 residues. Germline-derived CDR1 and CDR2 are WNHNN and SYGVQD (reference sequence). The CDR3 here is CASSGDGYEQYF. CDR3 bases: TGCGCCAGCAGCGGGGACGGCTACGAGCAGTACTTC.

The chain employs TRBV5-6 and TRBJ2-1; a possible D gene is TRBD2 (6 bases). V lost 4 bases and J 8 bases, leaving 13 bases between the germline ends. Germline CDR1 is SGHDT and CDR2 is YYEEEE. CDR3 length: 13 amino acids. CDR3 region: CASSTRDFHEQFF. As DNA, the CDR3 is TGTGCCAGCAGCACCAGGGACTTTCATGAGCAGTTCTTC.

CDR3 sequence (DNA): TGTGCCAGCAGTTCCGACAGAGGTGCAACTAATGAAAAACTGTTTTTT. Encoded protein: CASSSDRGATNEKLFF. The chain combines TRBV5-4 with TRBJ1-4; D might be TRBD1 (5 bases). The CDR3 runs 16 residues. The germline V gene encodes CDR1 SGHNT and CDR2 YYREEE (reference sequence). The germline V and J ends were trimmed by 5 bases and 0 bases, with 14 bases remaining between them.

The V call is TRBV28, the J call TRBJ2-4, with a weak D call TRBD1 (6 bases). This CDR3 is built from 14 residues. V was trimmed by 3 bases and J by 8 bases, leaving 14 bases between them. In germline, CDR1 is MDHEN, CDR2 SYDVKM. The CDR3 reads CASSFRGRGDIQYF. DNA of the CDR3: TGTGCCAGCAGTTTCAGGGGCCGGGGAGACATTCAGTACTTC.

The chain recombines TRBV29-1 with TRBJ2-7, with no clear D. In germline, CDR1 is SQVTM, CDR2 ANQGSEA. V lost 3 bases and J lost 6, with 15 bases in between. The CDR3 contains 13 residues. The CDR3 loop is CSVEIGGRVEQYF. CDR3 nucleotide sequence: TGCAGCGTTGAGATAGGCGGCAGAGTCGAGCAGTACTTC.

The chain employs TRBV19 and TRBJ1-1; D is uncertain. Trimming removed 3 bases at V and 0 bases at J, with 8 bases between. This CDR3 has 14 residues. Germline loops: CDR1 LNHDA, CDR2 SQIVND (reference sequence). CDR3 in DNA: TGTGCCAGTAGTATTGACGGTCTGAACACTGAAGCTTTCTTT. It specifies CASSIDGLNTEAFF.

In its sample, this clone was seen once. V and J are TRBV5-1 and TRBJ2-1; 10 bases match TRBD2. The J segment lost 4 bases and the V segment lost 4 bases, leaving 5 bases of the junction unmatched. CDR3 length equals 15 residues. In germline, CDR1 is SGHRS, CDR2 YFSETQ. The CDR3 spells CASSRSGGIYNEQFF. CDR3 bases: TGCGCCAGCAGCCGTAGCGGGGGGATTTACAATGAGCAGTTCTTC.

The CDR3 loop is CASSLSGANVLTF. As DNA, the CDR3 is TGTGCCAGTAGCCTCTCTGGGGCCAACGTCCTGACTTTC. The chain is built from TRBV19 and TRBJ2-6; D unresolved. Looked up from germline, CDR1 is LNHDA and CDR2 is SQIVND (reference sequence). Trimming cost V 6 bases and J 0 bases, with 3 bases left between them. The CDR3 runs to 13 residues.

There are a few counts of this clone. The chain employs TRBV5-1 and TRBJ2-3; D is ambiguous. The V gene's germline CDR1 is SGHRS and CDR2 YFSETQ. V lost 0 bases to trimming and J lost 4 bases, with 3 bases between them. This CDR3 is built from 12 residues. As DNA, the CDR3 is TGCGCCAGCAGCTTGGCTTCAGATACGCAGTATTTT. This translates into CASSLASDTQYF.

The chain links TRBV19 to TRBJ2-1; D is undetermined. CDR3 length equals 13 residues. Germline values: CDR1 LNHDA, CDR2 SQIVND (reference sequence). Deletions cut 4 bases from V and 3 bases from J, with 7 bases between. CDR3 in DNA: TGTGCCAGTAGTAAGCGAAACTACAATGAGCAGTTCTTC. Translation gives CASSKRNYNEQFF.